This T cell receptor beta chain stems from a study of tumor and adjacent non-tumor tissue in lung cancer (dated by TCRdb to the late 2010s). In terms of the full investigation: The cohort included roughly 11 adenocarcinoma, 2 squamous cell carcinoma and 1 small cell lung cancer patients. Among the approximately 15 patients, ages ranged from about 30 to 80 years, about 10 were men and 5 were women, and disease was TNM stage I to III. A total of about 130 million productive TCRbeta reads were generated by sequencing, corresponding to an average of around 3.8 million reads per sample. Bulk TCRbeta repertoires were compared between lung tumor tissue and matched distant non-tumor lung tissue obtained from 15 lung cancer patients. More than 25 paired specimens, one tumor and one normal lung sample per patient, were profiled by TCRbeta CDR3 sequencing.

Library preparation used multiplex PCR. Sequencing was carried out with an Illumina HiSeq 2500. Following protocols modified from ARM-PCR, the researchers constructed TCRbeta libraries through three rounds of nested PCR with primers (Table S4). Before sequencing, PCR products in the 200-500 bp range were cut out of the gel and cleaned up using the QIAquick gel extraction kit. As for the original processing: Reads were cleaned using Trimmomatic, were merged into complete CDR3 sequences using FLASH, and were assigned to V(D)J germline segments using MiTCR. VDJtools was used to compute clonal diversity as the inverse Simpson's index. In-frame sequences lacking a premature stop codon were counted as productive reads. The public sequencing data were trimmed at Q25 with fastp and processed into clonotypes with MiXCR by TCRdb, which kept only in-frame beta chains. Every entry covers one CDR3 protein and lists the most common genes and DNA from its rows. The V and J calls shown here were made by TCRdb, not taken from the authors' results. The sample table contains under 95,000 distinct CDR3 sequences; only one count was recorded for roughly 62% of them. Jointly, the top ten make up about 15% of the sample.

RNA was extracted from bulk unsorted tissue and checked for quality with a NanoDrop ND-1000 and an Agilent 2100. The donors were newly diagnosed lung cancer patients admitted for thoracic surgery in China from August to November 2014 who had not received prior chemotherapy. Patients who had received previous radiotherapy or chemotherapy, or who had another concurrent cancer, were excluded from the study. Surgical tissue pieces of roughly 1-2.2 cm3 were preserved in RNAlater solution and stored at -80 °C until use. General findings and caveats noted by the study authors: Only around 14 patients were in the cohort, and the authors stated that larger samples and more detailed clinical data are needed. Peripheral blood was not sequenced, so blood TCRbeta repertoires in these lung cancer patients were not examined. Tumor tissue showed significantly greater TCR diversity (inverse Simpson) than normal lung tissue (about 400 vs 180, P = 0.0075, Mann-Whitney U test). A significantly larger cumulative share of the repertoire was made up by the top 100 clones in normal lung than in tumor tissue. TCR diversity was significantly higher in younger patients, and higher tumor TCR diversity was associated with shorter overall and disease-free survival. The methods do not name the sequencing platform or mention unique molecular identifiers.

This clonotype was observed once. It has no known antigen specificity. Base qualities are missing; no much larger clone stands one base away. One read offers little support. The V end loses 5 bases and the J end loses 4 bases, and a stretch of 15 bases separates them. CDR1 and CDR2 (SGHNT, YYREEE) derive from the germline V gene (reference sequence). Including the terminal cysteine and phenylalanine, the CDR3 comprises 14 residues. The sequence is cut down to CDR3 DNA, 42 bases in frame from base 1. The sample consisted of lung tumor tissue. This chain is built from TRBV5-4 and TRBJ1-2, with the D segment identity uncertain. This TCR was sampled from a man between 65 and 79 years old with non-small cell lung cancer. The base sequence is TGTGCCAGCAGACCACCCGGGGAAACCTATGGCTACACCTTC. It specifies CASRPPGETYGYTF.